A single sample gave rise to the 27 T cell receptor beta chains below, sequenced in a study of Graves' ophthalmopathy and Graves' hyperthyroidism. For repertoire sequencing, the TCR beta CDR3 regions were amplified from RNA transcripts. Amplification began with first-round RT-PCR using HTBI primers, then second-round multiplex PCR was performed. TCRdb recomputed calls from the multiplex PCR reads with MiXCR, one row per CDR3 protein. The sample consists of about 400,000 distinct CDR3 sequences, about a sixth of them appearing once. The sequencing sample was made of peripheral blood. The receptors shown here come from a woman aged 18-29 years with Graves' ophthalmopathy.

This clonotype was seen repeatedly, ten times or more. The chain couples TRBV30 to TRBJ2-5, with D hard to call. The CDR3 has 14 residues. Germline lookup yields CDR1 GTSNPN and CDR2 SVGIG (reference sequence). V was pared by 0 bases and J by 4 bases, with 12 bases between. The CDR3 sequence is CAWSVWVGGETQYF. Written as DNA, the CDR3 is TGTGCCTGGAGTGTTTGGGTGGGTGGAGAGACCCAGTACTTC. Supplemented by reference TRBV30 and TRBJ2-5, the full variable domain reads SQTIHQWPATLVQPVGSPLSLECTVEGTSNPNLYWYRQAAGRGLQLLFYSVGIGQISSEVPQNLSASRPQDRQFILSSKKLLLSDSGFYLCAWSVWVGGETQYFGPGTRLLVL.

The sample holds many counts of this clonotype. DNA for the CDR3: TGCAGTGCTAGGGTGGGGCTCGCCTCTGGAAACACCATATATTTT. This codes for CSARVGLASGNTIYF. This chain joins TRBV20-1 and TRBJ1-3, with D possibly matching TRBD1 (5 bases). V gave up 3 bases and J gave up 0 bases, with 12 bases separating them. The CDR3 runs to 15 residues. The V gene's germline CDR1 is DFQATT and CDR2 SNEGSKA (reference sequence).

This clonotype was found many times. The rearrangement links TRBV6-5 to TRBJ2-4, with no clear D. V lost 2 bases to trimming and J lost 6 bases, with 11 bases between them. CDR1 is MNHEY and CDR2 is SVGAGI in the germline V gene. The CDR3 extends over 14 amino acids. The CDR3 protein is CASSYRARRNIQYF. CDR3 in DNA: TGTGCCAGCAGTTACCGGGCGCGGAGAAACATTCAGTACTTC.

This clonotype appeared many times. The rearrangement links TRBV6-1 to TRBJ2-7, with D possibly matching TRBD1 (6 bases). The germline V gene encodes CDR1 MNHNS and CDR2 SASEGT. V was shortened by 1 base and J by 7 bases, with 14 bases between the two germline ends. The CDR3 runs 14 residues. CDR3 amino acids: CASSEGQALREQYF. CDR3 in DNA: TGTGCCAGCAGTGAAGGACAGGCTCTTCGTGAGCAGTACTTC.

This clonotype came up many times. The gene calls are TRBV12-3 or TRBV12-4 and TRBJ2-5; D not resolved. V was clipped by 6 bases and J by 0 bases, with 14 bases between them. The CDR3 is made up of 15 amino acids. For the CDR3, the DNA is TGTGCCAGCAGCATCATTTCAGCAGACCAAGAGACCCAGTACTTC. It yields the protein CASSIISADQETQYF.

This clonotype has a count of ten or more. The chain uses TRBV12-3 or TRBV12-4 and TRBJ1-1; unclear D gene. There are 11 residues in the CDR3. Trimming shortened V by 8 bases and J by 7 bases, and 11 bases separated the two germline ends. CDR3 loop: CASRARYEAFF. CDR3 DNA sequence: TGTGCCAGCCGGGCAAGATATGAAGCTTTCTTT.

The chain joins TRBV6-1 to TRBJ2-5; tentative D call: TRBD2 (5 bases). Trimming took off 6 bases at V and 7 bases at J, with 9 bases between the two ends. Germline CDR1 is MNHNS and CDR2 is SASEGT. The CDR3 runs 11 residues. DNA of the CDR3: TGTGCCAGCAGCGACGGGGTGACCCAGTACTTC. Protein product: CASSDGVTQYF.

This clonotype was counted at least ten times. The chain uses TRBV7-2 and TRBJ2-7; D is tentatively TRBD1 or TRBD2 (5 bases each). Trimming stripped 3 bases from V and 7 bases from J, with 13 bases between. The CDR3 sequence is 13 residues long. Looked up from germline, CDR1 is SGHTA and CDR2 is FQGNSA. The DNA of the CDR3 is TGTGCCAGCAGCTTCGGGGCCCCGGGGGAGCAGTACTTC. Translation gives CASSFGAPGEQYF.

The V call is TRBV6-1, the J call TRBJ2-2, with D possibly called TRBD1 or TRBD2 (5 bases each). V lost 5 bases to trimming and J lost 6 bases, with 19 bases between them. The CDR3 runs to 16 residues. Germline CDR1 is MNHNS and CDR2 is SASEGT. DNA for the CDR3: TGTGCCAGCAGTCAGACCGGGACGGCCTCGGCCGGGGAGCTGTTTTTT. It specifies CASSQTGTASAGELFF.

Many counts were recorded for this clonotype. This chain links TRBV5-1 with TRBJ2-3; 9 nucleotides align to TRBD2. CDR3 length equals 17 residues. Trimming at V came to 4 bases and at J to 1 base, leaving 10 bases not matched to a gene. CDR1 is SGHRS, CDR2 YFSETQ, per germline. CDR3 in amino acids: CASSLNDASGGTDTQYF. The CDR3 coding sequence is TGCGCCAGCAGCCTCAACGACGCTAGCGGGGGCACAGATACGCAGTATTTT.

In its sample, this clonotype was seen a few times. The gene calls are TRBV7-9 and TRBJ2-7; D not resolved. The CDR3 extends over 13 amino acids. Trimming cost V 7 bases and J 5 bases, with 15 bases left between them. CDR1 and CDR2 from the germline V gene are SEHNR and FQNEAQ (reference sequence). CDR3 region: CASTIVGFNEQYF. DNA for the CDR3: TGTGCCAGCACCATAGTGGGGTTTAACGAGCAGTACTTC.

This clonotype was counted many times. This rearrangement joins TRBV7-2 to TRBJ1-5; 9 positions agree with TRBD1. The trim removed 4 bases at V and 7 bases at J, leaving 8 bases unmatched. CDR1 and CDR2 (germline): SGHTA, FQGNSA. This CDR3 is built from 15 residues. The CDR3 nucleotides are TGTGCCAGCAGCTCCACCCGGGACAGGGCCCAGCCCCAGCATTTT. Translated: CASSSTRDRAQPQHF.

V is TRBV20-1 and J is TRBJ2-7, with D possibly matching TRBD1 (6 bases). Germline loops: CDR1 DFQATT, CDR2 SNEGSKA (reference sequence). Trimming cost V 3 bases and J 4 bases, with 10 bases left between them. The CDR3 consists of 12 residues. CDR3 residues: CSARSTGYEQYF. The CDR3 nucleotides read TGCAGTGCTAGGTCCACAGGGTACGAGCAGTACTTC.

This clonotype came up many times. CDR3 region: CASSELNSPLHF. The CDR3 DNA follows: TGTGCCAGCAGTGAACTAAATTCACCCCTCCACTTT. This chain joins TRBV25-1 and TRBJ1-6, with unresolved D. The CDR3 extends over 12 amino acids. Trimming took off 2 bases at V and 7 bases at J, with 3 bases between the two ends. Germline V gene data show CDR1 as MGHDK and CDR2 as SYGVNS.

The rearrangement joins TRBV6-1 to TRBJ2-7, with D maybe TRBD1 (7 bases). Germline V gives CDR1 MNHNS, CDR2 SASEGT. The CDR3 is 14 amino acids. The germline V and J ends were trimmed by 6 bases and 2 bases, with 14 bases remaining between them. The CDR3 loop reads CASREGQLTYEQYF. The CDR3 region has the DNA TGTGCCAGCAGGGAGGGACAGCTGACCTACGAGCAGTACTTC.

This clonotype was counted at least ten times. The V gene is TRBV10-1, the J gene TRBJ2-7, with 7 bases lining up with TRBD2. With 10 bases clipped from V and 4 bases from J, the junction kept 7 bases outside the gene matches. The CDR3 length is 12 residues. CDR1 is WNHNN, CDR2 SYGVQD, per germline (reference sequence). CDR3 amino acids: CATSSGNYEQYF. The CDR3 DNA sequence: TGCGCCACATCCAGCGGGAATTACGAGCAGTACTTC.

This clonotype was picked up many times. The chain couples TRBV6-2 or TRBV6-3 to TRBJ1-2; 8 bases match TRBD1. Trimming removed 3 bases from V and 1 base from J; junction bases left unmatched: 4. The CDR3 runs to 15 residues. Germline values: CDR1 MNHEY, CDR2 SVGEGT. CDR3 protein: CASSYPTGVNYGYTF. CDR3 DNA sequence: TGTGCCAGCAGTTATCCGACAGGGGTTAACTATGGCTACACCTTC.

This clonotype was recorded many times. CDR3 coding DNA: TGTGCCACCCGCAGGGGACAGCTGAACACTGAAGCTTTCTTT. Its translation is CATRRGQLNTEAFF. The chain couples TRBV5-4 to TRBJ1-1, with 7 bases fitting TRBD1. Losses at the gene ends were 9 bases for V and 0 bases for J; bases not matched to a gene: 8. CDR3 length: 14 amino acids. CDR1 is SGHNT, CDR2 YYREEE, per germline (reference sequence).

In this sample, this clonotype turned up many times. The chain links TRBV14 to TRBJ1-1; D call uncertain. Germline values: CDR1 SGHDN, CDR2 FVKESK. Trimming took 3 bases from V and 7 from J, leaving 6 bases between them. The CDR3 runs to 11 residues. This chain's CDR3 is CASSHGLEAFF. Here the CDR3 DNA reads TGTGCCAGCAGCCATGGCCTTGAAGCTTTCTTT.

This clonotype has ten or more counts. The chain couples TRBV15 to TRBJ1-5; possibly TRBD1 for D (5 bases). The CDR3 runs to 14 residues. V was clipped by 3 bases and J by 1 base, with 7 bases between them. Germline V gives CDR1 LNHNV, CDR2 YYDKDF (reference sequence). The CDR3 DNA is TGTGCCACCAGCAGGACAGCGAGCAATCAGCCCCAGCATTTT. Its protein product is CATSRTASNQPQHF. Filled out from reference TRBV15 and TRBJ1-5, the complete variable domain reads DAMVIQNPRYQVTQFGKPVTLSCSQTLNHNVMYWYQQKSSQAPKLLFHYYDKDFNNEADTPDNFQSRRPNTSFCFLDIRSPGLGDTAMYLCATSRTASNQPQHFGDGTRLSIL.

This clonotype came up many times. The chain has TRBV11-2 and TRBJ2-7; 7 positions match TRBD2. Germline-derived CDR1 and CDR2 are SGHAT and FQNNGV. With 4 bases clipped from V and 1 base from J, the junction kept 13 bases outside the gene matches. The CDR3 extends over 17 amino acids. Here the CDR3 reads CASSSPGHLAASYEQYF. For the CDR3, the DNA is TGTGCCAGCAGCTCCCCCGGGCACCTAGCGGCTTCCTACGAGCAGTACTTC.

This chain connects TRBV4-2 to TRBJ2-7; no clear D. The germline V and J ends were trimmed by 3 bases and 5 bases, with 11 bases remaining between them. Germline assignment: CDR1 LGHNA and CDR2 YNFKEQ. The length of the CDR3 is 13 residues. The DNA of the CDR3 is TGTGCCAGCAGCCATCGTGAGGAAAACGAGCAGTACTTC. Translation gives CASSHREENEQYF.

The table lists this clonotype with many counts. V and J are TRBV7-3 and TRBJ2-5; 7 positions match TRBD1. CDR1 and CDR2 from the germline V gene are SGHTA and FQGTGA. The V gene end was trimmed by 2 bases and the J gene end by 1 base; junction bases not matched to a gene: 4. This CDR3 has 15 amino acids. The CDR3 coding sequence is TGTGCCAGCAGCTTACGATCAGGGGGCCAAGAGACCCAGTACTTC. This gives the protein CASSLRSGGQETQYF.

The chain carries TRBV27 and TRBJ2-5; no firm D call. The V gene lost 5 bases and the J gene lost 5 bases, with 18 bases spanning the gap. The V gene's germline CDR1 is MNHEY and CDR2 SMNVEV (reference sequence). The length of the CDR3 is 15 residues. CDR3 in amino acids: CASSPFRSLRETQYF. The CDR3 bases are TGTGCCAGCAGTCCATTCCGGTCCCTCCGGGAGACCCAGTACTTC.

The V and J genes are TRBV20-1 and TRBJ1-5; the match to TRBD1 covers 8 bases. Germline V gives CDR1 DFQATT, CDR2 SNEGSKA (reference sequence). Trimming cost V 7 bases and J 2 bases; bases outside gene matches: 10. The CDR3 has 15 amino acids. The CDR3: CSGESGTGGNQPQHF. CDR3 sequence (DNA): TGCAGTGGAGAATCGGGGACAGGCGGCAATCAGCCCCAGCATTTT.

The genes are TRBV6-5 and TRBJ1-1, with 7 nucleotides matching TRBD1. Germline-derived CDR1 and CDR2 are MNHEY and SVGAGI. CDR3 length: 15 amino acids. V lost 2 bases and J lost 4; bases outside the gene matches: 7. The chain's CDR3 is CASSYVQGVLTEAFF. Here the CDR3 DNA reads TGTGCCAGCAGTTACGTCCAGGGGGTCCTCACTGAAGCTTTCTTT.

V and J are TRBV12-3 or TRBV12-4 and TRBJ2-7; D is undetermined. V lost 7 bases to trimming and J lost 5 bases, with 12 bases between them. The CDR3 covers 12 residues. The CDR3 DNA follows: TGTGCCAGCATGCGCGAGGCCCACGAGCAGTACTTC. Translation gives CASMREAHEQYF.